This T cell receptor (beta chain) was recorded in a study of OX40 agonist ivuxolimab in advanced cancers. Whole-study results and caveats: Fewer expanded clones were found on average in CD4+ than in CD8+ T cells.

Germline CDR1 reads LGHNT; CDR2 reads FRNRAP. The junction had 15 bases not matched to a gene; V was cut back by 4 bases and J by 2 bases. This CDR3 contains 19 residues. Worth noting for this clone: Antigen specificity is unknown.

Profiling relied on immunoSEQ multiplex PCR, and the TCRdb table lists in-frame clones only, not all of them. The repertoire includes 50,000 to 75,000 clones, under 90% of them detected once, and around 1.6% sits in the top ten. The source of this sequence is an adult with an advanced solid tumor such as melanoma, head and neck, liver or kidney cancer. This chain uses TRBV12-5 with TRBJ1-5; TRBD1 aligns across 9 bases. The sample in question was CD4+ or CD8+ T cells sorted from blood, obtained in a trial of the OX40 agonist ivuxolimab. CDR3 sequence (DNA): TGTGCTAGTGGTTCGGGGACAGGGTTGGGGCCTCGAGGCAATCAGCCCCAGCATTTT. Its protein is CASGSGTGLGPRGNQPQHF.